This entry lists 14 T cell receptor beta chains sequenced from one sample in a study of spatial heterogeneity in lung cancer. Each CDR3 protein gets one entry after TCRdb re-called the 5' RACE reads with MiXCR. This table has tens of thousands of distinct CDR3 sequences, about an eighth appearing once. Time point given: blood at routine non-recurrence follow-up after resection. The sample in question was PBMCs, obtained at follow-up. These receptors originate from a male donor with early-stage non-small cell lung cancer.

This clonotype was seen repeatedly, ten times or more. This chain joins TRBV7-2 and TRBJ2-5; maybe TRBD1 (7 bases). The V and J ends lost 3 bases and 5 bases respectively, with 13 bases between them. Germline V gene sequence: CDR1 SGHTA, CDR2 FQGNSA. This CDR3 is built from 14 residues. The CDR3 bases are TGTGCCAGCAGCTTCCAGGGGGGATTGGAGACCCAGTACTTC. Translating it yields CASSFQGGLETQYF.

This clonotype has ten or more counts. J is TRBJ2-3 and V is TRBV29-1, with D perhaps matching TRBD1 or TRBD2 (5 bases each). V was pared by 4 bases and J by 1 base, with 12 bases between. Germline loops: CDR1 SQVTM, CDR2 ANQGSEA. The CDR3 contains 14 residues. The DNA for the CDR3 is TGCAGCGTTGTCGTAAGGGGAGGCACAGATACGCAGTATTTT. This sequence encodes CSVVVRGGTDTQYF.

The table lists this clonotype with a few counts. The chain carries TRBV6-2 or TRBV6-3 and TRBJ1-1, with D perhaps matching TRBD1 (5 bases). Trimming shortened V by 5 bases and J by 0 bases, and 10 bases separated the two germline ends. Germline V CDR1 and CDR2: MNHEY, SVGEGT. The CDR3 consists of 14 residues. The CDR3 region has the DNA TGTGCCAGCAGTCGGGAGGGGCTGAACACTGAAGCTTTCTTT. Translated, it gives CASSREGLNTEAFF.

This clonotype was detected only a few times. CDR3 DNA: TGTGCCAGCAGCTCACATAGCGGGACGAGCTCCTACGAGCAGTACTTC. Its protein is CASSSHSGTSSYEQYF. J is TRBJ2-7 and V is TRBV9, with 8 positions matching TRBD2. This CDR3 is 16 amino acids long. Trimming at V came to 4 bases and at J to 0 bases, leaving 9 bases not matched to a gene. CDR1 is SGDLS and CDR2 is YYNGEE in the germline V gene.

In its sample, this clonotype was seen a few times. The chain has TRBV6-1 and TRBJ1-5; 7 bases line up with TRBD1. V lost 6 bases to trimming and J lost 2 bases; unmatched junction nucleotides: 7. CDR3 length equals 15 residues. Germline V lookup: CDR1 MNHNS, CDR2 SASEGT. CDR3 nucleotide sequence: TGTGCCAGCAGCAAAACAGGGGACGGCAATCAGCCCCAGCATTTT. As protein: CASSKTGDGNQPQHF.

This clonotype was observed many times. V and J are TRBV7-3 and TRBJ2-6; D gene ambiguous. Germline assignment: CDR1 SGHTA and CDR2 FQGTGA. With 6 bases removed from V and 0 bases from J, the gap between germline ends came to 6 bases. The CDR3 is 14 amino acids. Written as DNA, the CDR3 is TGTGCCAGCAGACTGAACTCTGGGGCCAACGTCCTGACTTTC. Translated: CASRLNSGANVLTF.

This clonotype occurred many times. The gene calls are TRBV7-7 and TRBJ2-7, with a weak D call TRBD2 (5 bases). The CDR3 has 13 residues. Germline loops: CDR1 SSHAT, CDR2 FNYEAQ (reference sequence). V gave up 4 bases and J gave up 7 bases, with 14 bases separating them. CDR3 protein: CASSSFPSGEQYF. The CDR3, as DNA: TGTGCCAGCAGCTCATTTCCTTCGGGAGAGCAGTACTTC.

There are many counts of this clonotype. V usage is TRBV7-9 and J usage is TRBJ1-1, with D hard to call. Trimming cost V 5 bases and J 0 bases, with 7 bases left between them. Germline V lookup: CDR1 SEHNR, CDR2 FQNEAQ (reference sequence). The CDR3 spans 13 residues. The CDR3 spells CASSPIMNTEAFF. CDR3 DNA sequence: TGTGCCAGCAGCCCAATTATGAACACTGAAGCTTTCTTT. The full variable domain, in which reference TRBV7-9 and TRBJ1-1 provide the parts outside the CDR3, is DTGVSQNPRHKITKRGQNVTFRCDPISEHNRLYWYRQTLGQGPEFLTYFQNEAQLEKSRLLSDRFSAERPKGSFSTLEIQRTEQGDSAMYLCASSPIMNTEAFFGQGTRLTVV.

This clonotype was picked up many times. The CDR3 region has the DNA TGTGCCAGCAGCTTAGCGGCGGGGGGGCAGACAGATACGCAGTATTTT. Translated: CASSLAAGGQTDTQYF. The V and J genes are TRBV7-2 and TRBJ2-3, with 9 bases identical to TRBD2. This CDR3 spans 16 amino acids. The V gene end was trimmed by 0 bases and the J gene end by 3 bases; junction bases not matched to a gene: 4. CDR1 is SGHTA, CDR2 FQGNSA, per germline.

This clonotype was seen many times. This chain uses TRBV25-1 with TRBJ1-4; TRBD1 matches at 9 bases. The CDR3 is 16 residues long. J gave up 6 bases and V 6 bases, and 11 bases lay outside the gene matches. Germline-derived CDR1 and CDR2 are MGHDK and SYGVNS. The CDR3 region has the DNA TGTGCCAGCAGAGCATTCACCGGGACAGGGTATGAAAAACTGTTTTTT. Amino acids: CASRAFTGTGYEKLFF.

This clonotype has a count of ten or more. The rearrangement links TRBV30 to TRBJ2-3; D is uncertain. V dropped 4 bases and J dropped 0 bases, with 14 bases sitting between them. The CDR3 length is 15 residues. From germline, CDR1 is GTSNPN and CDR2 SVGIG (reference sequence). The CDR3 DNA follows: TGTGCCTGGAATCTGGGCTTGGGAAGCACAGATACGCAGTATTTT. As protein: CAWNLGLGSTDTQYF.

This chain links TRBV7-2 with TRBJ1-1; TRBD1 is a possible D gene (6 bases). CDR3 length: 15 residues. Germline CDR1 reads SGHTA; CDR2 reads FQGNSA. V lost 5 bases and J lost 3, with 16 bases in between. This chain's CDR3 is CASSPRGRGYTEAFF. The CDR3 DNA sequence: TGTGCCAGCAGCCCCCGAGGGAGGGGGTACACTGAAGCTTTCTTT.

The chain combines TRBV4-1 with TRBJ2-1, with 13 positions matching TRBD2. J gave up 3 bases and V 3 bases, and 2 bases lay outside the gene matches. CDR3 length equals 16 residues. CDR1 MGHRA and CDR2 YSYEKL come from the germline V gene. CDR3 sequence: CASSQGTSGIYNEQFF. The CDR3 region has the DNA TGCGCCAGCAGCCAGGGGACTAGCGGGATCTACAATGAGCAGTTCTTC.

The V call is TRBV7-6, the J call TRBJ1-5, with a tentative D call TRBD1 (5 bases). The germline V gene has CDR1 SGHVS and CDR2 FNYEAQ. The length of the CDR3 is 14 residues. The ends were cut back, 0 bases at V and 6 bases at J, with 9 bases in the middle. For the CDR3, the DNA is TGTGCCAGCAGCTTAGCGCAGGGTGGTCAGCCCCAGCATTTT. It specifies CASSLAQGGQPQHF.